This TCR beta chain derives from a study of T cells in localized non-small cell lung cancer. Whole-study findings and limits: Adjacent uninvolved lung had the highest clonality, suggesting focused antigen responses. Sequencing, confined to only one tumor region, leaves heterogeneity possible. Elevated circulating T cell density in blood was associated with longer overall survival. Among the top 100 tumor clones, a median 57 appeared in adjacent lung.

Sequencing was performed with immunoSEQ multiplex PCR; in TCRdb, only in-frame clones are kept and a portion is missing. The data contain about 33,000 clones, about 90% of them singletons. Between the trimmed V and J ends, which lost 4 bases and 0 bases, there was a span of 13 bases. This CDR3 has 16 amino acids. The germline CDR1 and CDR2 sequences are MRHNA and SNTAGT. This clone was seen only once. Its specificity is unknown. Sequencing was performed on peripheral blood, taken before any cancer treatment. The chain uses TRBV6-4 and TRBJ2-1, with a weak D call TRBD2 (6 bases). The TCR was taken from a man between 40 and 70 years old with stage I lung adenocarcinoma. DNA for the CDR3: TGTGCCAGCAGTGTTAGCGGAGGGAGCTCCTACAATGAGCAGTTCTTC. This codes for CASSVSGGSSYNEQFF.